The rows below give T cell receptor beta chains drawn from one sample of a study of cytomegalovirus exposure and HLA in healthy donors. The assay was immunoSEQ multiplex PCR, and TCRdb's table has in-frame clones only and misses some. Here the sample spans some 120,000 clones, over 60% being singletons. The sample consisted of PBMCs. Receptor source: a man aged 18 to 30 in good health and CMV-seronegative. CDR3s include the opening cysteine and the closing phenylalanine or tryptophan. Each record gives: clone size, V gene, D gene, J gene, CDR3 protein, CDR3 DNA. A D gene is named only where the DNA matches it firmly. Clone size appears in some rows only: once, few, many, or a class for an expanded clone.

>NA|TRBV7-9|NA|TRBJ1-2
CASSQAGGPGGYTF
TGTGCCAGCTCCCAGGCGGGGGGCCCGGGCGGCTACACCTTC
>NA|TRBV7-9|TRBD2|TRBJ2-1
CASSPRRVAGDSYEQFF
TGTGCCAGCAGCCCCCGTAGGGTAGCGGGAGATAGCTATGAGCAGTTCTTC
>NA|TRBV7-3|NA|TRBJ2-1
CASSPQGNEQFF
TGTGCCAGCAGCCCCCAGGGGAATGAGCAGTTCTTC
>NA|TRBV7-3|TRBD1|TRBJ2-3
CASSFWTGAADTQYF
TGTGCCAGCAGCTTCTGGACAGGGGCCGCAGATACGCAGTATTTT
>few|TRBV27|NA|TRBJ1-1
CASSYTGNTFGAFF
TGTGCCAGCAGTTATACGGGGAACACTTTTGGAGCTTTCTTT
>NA|TRBV27|NA|TRBJ2-1
CASSPSSTSSYNEQFF
TGTGCCAGCAGCCCCTCCTCGACTAGTTCCTACAATGAGCAGTTCTTC
>NA|TRBV11-2|TRBD1|TRBJ2-3
CASGSGQGQDTQYF
TGTGCCAGCGGGTCGGGACAGGGTCAAGATACGCAGTATTTT
>once|TRBV5-1|NA|TRBJ2-1
CASSALADYNEQFF
TGCGCCAGCAGCGCCTTAGCGGACTACAATGAGCAGTTCTTC
>NA|TRBV5-4|TRBD2|TRBJ2-7
CASSRRGEAYEQYF
TGTGCCAGCAGCCGGCGGGGGGAAGCCTACGAGCAGTACTTC
>NA|TRBV7-2|TRBD1|TRBJ1-2
CASSSRGAGQGGYTF
TGTGCCAGCAGCTCCAGGGGGGCGGGGCAGGGTGGCTACACCTTC
>NA|TRBV6-5|NA|TRBJ2-7
CASSYRGAGIEQYF
TGTGCCAGCAGTTACCGGGGTGCGGGCATCGAGCAGTACTTC
>NA|TRBV7-3|TRBD2|TRBJ2-5
CASSLQSAGGVETQYF
TGTGCCAGCAGCCTACAGTCAGCGGGAGGTGTGGAGACCCAGTACTTC
>once|TRBV5-4|NA|TRBJ1-3
CASSPTGSGNTIYF
TGTGCCAGCAGCCCCACAGGGTCTGGAAACACCATATATTTT
>NA|TRBV6-4|TRBD2|TRBJ2-1
CASSVGSGTYNEQFF
TGTGCCAGCAGTGTGGGTAGCGGGACCTACAATGAGCAGTTCTTC
>NA|TRBV6-6|TRBD2|TRBJ2-5
CASGPELAGNQETQYF
TGTGCCAGCGGACCGGAACTAGCGGGAAACCAAGAGACCCAGTACTTC
>NA|TRBV5-1|TRBD1|TRBJ1-2
CASSTWTGGGYGYTF
TGCGCCAGCAGCACCTGGACAGGGGGAGGCTATGGCTACACCTTC
>NA|TRBV7-2|NA|TRBJ2-3
CASSPWEQGDTQYF
TGTGCCAGCAGCCCATGGGAACAGGGAGATACGCAGTATTTT
>NA|TRBV7-3|NA|TRBJ1-1
CASSVQGSTEAFF
TGTGCCAGCAGCGTACAGGGTAGCACTGAAGCTTTCTTT
>NA|TRBV2|TRBD1|TRBJ2-5
CASSVGQIGETQYF
TGTGCCAGCAGTGTGGGACAGATTGGGGAGACCCAGTACTTC
>NA|TRBV18|NA|TRBJ1-1
CASSPVQTDSEAFF
TGTGCCAGCTCACCGGTTCAGACAGACTCTGAAGCTTTCTTT
>NA|TRBV19|NA|TRBJ1-1
CASIRTYSMNTEAFF
TGTGCCAGTATCAGGACTTACAGTATGAACACTGAAGCTTTCTTT
>NA|TRBV5-4|TRBD1|TRBJ2-7
CASRGNRGDHEQYF
TGTGCCAGCAGGGGTAACAGGGGGGACCACGAGCAGTACTTC
>NA|TRBV6-1|NA|TRBJ2-7
CASRGWENEQYF
TGTGCCAGCAGGGGATGGGAGAACGAGCAGTACTTC
>once|TRBV6-5|NA|TRBJ1-4
CASSYQLDRDNEKLFF
TGTGCCAGCAGTTACCAACTGGACAGAGATAATGAAAAACTGTTTTTT
>NA|TRBV7-6|TRBD1|TRBJ1-6
CASSLGPGQRDNSPLHF
TGTGCCAGCAGCTTAGGACCGGGACAGCGTGATAATTCACCCCTCCACTTT
>once|TRBV7-9|TRBD1|TRBJ1-1
CASSAGGGEAFF
TGTGCCAGCAGCGCAGGGGGCGGTGAAGCTTTCTTT
>NA|TRBV29-1|NA|TRBJ2-6
CSVSVSSGANVLTF
TGCAGCGTTTCCGTCTCCTCTGGGGCCAACGTCCTGACTTTC
>NA|TRBV28|TRBD2|TRBJ2-1
CASSAFEVASGRGYNEQFF
TGTGCCAGCAGTGCGTTTGAGGTGGCTAGCGGGAGGGGATACAATGAGCAGTTCTTC